This T cell receptor (beta chain) was identified during a study of beta chain features in type 1 diabetes. V shed 2 bases and J shed 2 bases, with 10 bases lying between them. The CDR3 is 14 residues long. CDR1 MNHEY and CDR2 SVGAGI come from the germline V gene. Expressed TCRB transcripts were sequenced because the isolated RNA had all been reverse transcribed beforehand. Method: immunoSEQ multiplex PCR; TCRdb's copy keeps in-frame clones and lacks some. The sample lists hundreds of thousands of clones; approximately 30% were seen once. The sequencing input was naive CD4+ T cells from blood. The sequence was collected from a man aged 18 to 35 in good health. The chain carries TRBV6-5 and TRBJ2-7; D unresolved. CDR3 region: CASSYHGETYEQYF. The CDR3 DNA reads as TGTGCCAGCAGTTACCACGGCGAAACCTACGAGCAGTACTTC.